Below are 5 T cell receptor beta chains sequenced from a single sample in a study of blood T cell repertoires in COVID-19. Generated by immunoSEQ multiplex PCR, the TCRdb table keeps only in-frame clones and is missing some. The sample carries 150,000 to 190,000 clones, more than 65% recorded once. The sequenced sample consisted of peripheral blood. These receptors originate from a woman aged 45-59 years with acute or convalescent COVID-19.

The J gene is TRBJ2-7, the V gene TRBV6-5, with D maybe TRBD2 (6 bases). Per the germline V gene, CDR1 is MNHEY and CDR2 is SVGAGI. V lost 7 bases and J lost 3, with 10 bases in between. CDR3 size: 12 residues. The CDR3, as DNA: TGTGCCAGCACCGACGGGGGCTACGAGCAGTACTTC. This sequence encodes CASTDGGYEQYF.

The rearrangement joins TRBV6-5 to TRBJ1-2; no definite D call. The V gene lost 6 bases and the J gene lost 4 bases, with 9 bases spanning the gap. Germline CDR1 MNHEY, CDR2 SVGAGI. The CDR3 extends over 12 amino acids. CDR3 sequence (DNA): TGTGCCAGCAGCATAGCCGGCTATGGCTACACCTTC. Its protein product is CASSIAGYGYTF.

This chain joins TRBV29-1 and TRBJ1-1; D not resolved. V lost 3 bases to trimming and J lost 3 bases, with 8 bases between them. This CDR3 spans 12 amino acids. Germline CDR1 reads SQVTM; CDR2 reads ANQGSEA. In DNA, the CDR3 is TGCAGCGTTGATTCCGCGGACACTGAAGCTTTCTTT. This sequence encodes CSVDSADTEAFF.

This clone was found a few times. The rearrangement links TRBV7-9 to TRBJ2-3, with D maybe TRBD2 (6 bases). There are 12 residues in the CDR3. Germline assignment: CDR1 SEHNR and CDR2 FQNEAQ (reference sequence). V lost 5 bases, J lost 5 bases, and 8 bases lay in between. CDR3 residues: CASSPSEDTQYF. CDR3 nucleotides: TGTGCCAGCAGCCCTAGCGAAGATACGCAGTATTTT.

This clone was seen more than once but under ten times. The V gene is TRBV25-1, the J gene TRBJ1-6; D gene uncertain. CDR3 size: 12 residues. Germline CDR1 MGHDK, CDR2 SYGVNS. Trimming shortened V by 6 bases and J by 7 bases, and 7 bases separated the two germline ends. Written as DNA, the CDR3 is TGTGCCAGCAGACCGGGAAATTCACCCCTCCACTTT. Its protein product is CASRPGNSPLHF.